This T cell receptor (beta chain) was identified during a study of blood T cell repertoires in COVID-19. Across the whole study: COVID-19 samples collected from the United States, Italy and Spain covered acute and convalescent phases. Nucleic acid was either cDNA or gDNA, and it came from T cells, B-cell-depleted T cells, or PBMCs.

The CDR3 has 11 residues. CDR1 and CDR2 (germline): MNHEY, SVGAGI. The V gene lost 10 bases and the J gene lost 3 bases, with 9 bases spanning the gap. The cohort comprised adults aged about 18 to 100 years residing in approximately 22 US areas. Categorization into cohorts depended on clinical history that participants reported. Some clones are missing from TCRdb's copy, which holds only in-frame ones; the method was immunoSEQ multiplex PCR. The sample includes some 130,000 clones, about 86% seen only once; the top ten take 2.4%. The material sequenced was PBMCs or T cells enriched from blood (not recorded which). This chain uses TRBV6-5 with TRBJ2-5, with D unresolved. The clonotype comes from a man aged 35 to 55 with acute COVID-19. The CDR3 bases are TGTGCCACCCTCCCGGAAGAGACCCAGTACTTC. The encoded protein is CATLPEETQYF.